This TCR beta chain was profiled in a study of T cells in Graves' hyperthyroidism and ophthalmopathy. At least ten counts were recorded for this clonotype. What it recognizes is unknown. Exclusions: uncontrolled infection, other autoimmune disease, pregnancy, lactation. J was trimmed by 6 bases and V by 2 bases; bases with no gene match: 6. The CDR3 sequence is 15 residues long. Germline V CDR1 and CDR2: SGHTA, FQGNSA. RNA transcripts served as the template for amplifying TCR beta CDR3 regions. HTBI primers drove first-round RT-PCR of the TCR CDR3. TCRdb used MiXCR to reprocess the multiplex PCR reads, holding one entry per CDR3 protein. Of about 360,000 distinct CDR3 sequences in the sample, approximately 13% were seen once. General study points: Stable hyperthyroidism was separated from ophthalmopathy by a model based on 13 V-J features. Appearing also in blood were most of the thyroid clonotypes expanded above 0.001.

Sequenced material: blood. This chain links TRBV7-2 with TRBJ2-1; 8 bases map to TRBD2. This sequence was found in a woman aged 18-29 years with Graves' hyperthyroidism. In nucleotides, the CDR3 is TGTGCCAGCAGCTTAACTAGCGGATTTTCCAATGAGCAGTTCTTC. Translation: CASSLTSGFSNEQFF.